This TCR beta chain was identified in a study of control samples from healthy donors and cancer patients. The data were produced by immunoSEQ multiplex PCR, yet TCRdb's version contains in-frame clones alone and is incomplete. The repertoire holds around 93,000 clones, with roughly 88% as singletons. Input material: blood. This clonotype was obtained from a man aged 30-40 years in good health.

CDR3 residues: CASSQVTQSNTGELFF. CDR3 DNA: TGTGCCAGCAGCCAAGTTACACAGTCGAACACCGGGGAGCTGTTTTTT. The chain couples TRBV14 to TRBJ2-2, with D uncertain. Germline CDR1 is SGHDN and CDR2 is FVKESK. V shed 1 base and J shed 0 bases, with 9 bases lying between them. The CDR3 is made up of 16 amino acids.